The 12 T cell receptor beta chains listed next were all sequenced from one sample in a study of blood T cell repertoires in COVID-19. Sequencing was performed with immunoSEQ multiplex PCR; in TCRdb, only in-frame clones are kept and a portion is missing. This table has some 150,000 clones, roughly 90% appearing once. The specimen sequenced was peripheral blood. The receptor source for this set is a human donor in a cohort sampled during active COVID-19.

The V call is TRBV29-1, the J call TRBJ2-3; no reliable D call. The V end was cut by 5 bases, the J end by 2 bases, with 11 bases between. CDR3 length: 13 residues. From germline, CDR1 is SQVTM and CDR2 ANQGSEA. CDR3 sequence (DNA): TGCAGCGTTTTTGCCAGGTACACAGATACGCAGTATTTT. Amino acid sequence: CSVFARYTDTQYF.

The genes are TRBV2 and TRBJ2-1; D remains ambiguous. The CDR3 is 13 residues long. The germline gives CDR1 SNHLY, CDR2 FYNNEI. Trimming took off 6 bases at V and 4 bases at J, with 10 bases between the two ends. The CDR3 sequence is CASRLTDYNEQFF. In nucleotides, the CDR3 is TGTGCCAGCAGACTTACTGATTACAATGAGCAGTTCTTC.

This clone was seen just once. This chain connects TRBV4-2 to TRBJ2-2; 9 positions agree with TRBD2. V shed 3 bases and J 4 bases; nucleotides not matched to a gene: 6. The CDR3 covers 16 residues. The germline CDR1 and CDR2 sequences are LGHNA and YNFKEQ. CDR3 DNA sequence: TGTGCCAGCAGCCAGAGGACTAGCGATGGCACCGGGGAGCTGTTTTTT. Protein product: CASSQRTSDGTGELFF.

The V gene is TRBV18, the J gene TRBJ1-4; perhaps TRBD1 as D (5 bases). V was pared by 6 bases and J by 7 bases, with 12 bases between. The CDR3 has 13 amino acids. In germline, CDR1 is KGHSH, CDR2 LQKENI. CDR3 bases: TGTGCCAGCTCCCGGGCACAGGCTGAAAAACTGTTTTTT. The encoded protein is CASSRAQAEKLFF.

The rearrangement uses TRBV7-9 and TRBJ2-5, with D unclear. The CDR3 contains 14 residues. V was pared by 1 base and J by 3 bases, with 9 bases between. Germline assignment: CDR1 SEHNR and CDR2 FQNEAQ (reference sequence). The CDR3 reads CASSLGNTKETQYF. DNA of the CDR3: TGTGCCAGCAGCTTAGGAAACACAAAAGAGACCCAGTACTTC.

The chain has TRBV10-3 and TRBJ1-3, with TRBD1 as a possible D gene (6 bases). V dropped 6 bases and J dropped 0 bases, with 12 bases sitting between them. The germline V gene encodes CDR1 ENHRY and CDR2 SYGVKD. There are 15 residues in the CDR3. CDR3 DNA sequence: TGTGCCATCAGCGCAGGGGCGAACTCTGGAAACACCATATATTTT. This gives the protein CAISAGANSGNTIYF.

The CDR3 DNA sequence: TGCGCCAGCAGCCCAGGGACAGTGGCGGGTGAGCAGTACTTC. Amino acid sequence: CASSPGTVAGEQYF. This chain connects TRBV5-1 to TRBJ2-7; 7 nucleotides align to TRBD1. The germline V gene has CDR1 SGHRS and CDR2 YFSETQ. This CDR3 is built from 14 residues. Trimming cost V 4 bases and J 7 bases; bases outside gene matches: 11.

The V gene is TRBV11-2, the J gene TRBJ1-3; 7 bases agree with TRBD1. With 5 bases clipped from V and 0 bases from J, the junction kept 10 bases outside the gene matches. CDR1 is SGHAT, CDR2 FQNNGV, per germline. The CDR3 is 17 amino acids. The CDR3 here is CASSARQGRLSGNTIYF. CDR3 DNA: TGTGCCAGCAGCGCACGACAGGGAAGGCTCTCTGGAAACACCATATATTTT.

The chain has TRBV5-1 and TRBJ2-3; D might be TRBD2 (6 bases). In germline, CDR1 is SGHRS, CDR2 YFSETQ. V shed 2 bases and J shed 6 bases, with 7 bases lying between them. This CDR3 spans 12 amino acids. The CDR3 coding sequence is TGCGCCAGCAGCTTCGCGGGGGATACGCAGTATTTT. It is translated as CASSFAGDTQYF.

The chain uses TRBV19 and TRBJ1-3; 9 nucleotides agree with TRBD1. From germline, CDR1 is LNHDA and CDR2 SQIVND (reference sequence). This CDR3 spans 15 amino acids. Trimming took 5 bases from V and 4 from J; bases not matched to a gene: 6. The CDR3 loop reads CASSAGTGRGNTIYF. CDR3 coding DNA: TGTGCCAGTAGTGCCGGGACAGGGCGAGGAAACACCATATATTTT. Full variable domain (rest looked up from reference TRBV19 and TRBJ1-3): DGGITQSPKYLFRKEGQNVTLSCEQNLNHDAMYWYRQDPGQGLRLIYYSQIVNDFQKGDIAEGYSVSREKKESFPLTVTSAQKNPTAFYLCASSAGTGRGNTIYFGEGSWLTVV.

The count of this clone is one. Here the CDR3 reads CASRARDRAYEQYF. The CDR3 bases are TGTGCCAGCAGGGCCCGGGACAGGGCGTACGAGCAGTACTTC. The V and J genes are TRBV6-5 and TRBJ2-7; 9 positions match TRBD1. With 6 bases clipped from V and 4 bases from J, the junction kept 7 bases outside the gene matches. Germline values: CDR1 MNHEY, CDR2 SVGAGI. The CDR3 loop spans 14 amino acids.

The rearrangement uses TRBV6-5 and TRBJ1-2; possibly TRBD1 for D (6 bases). Trimming took off 0 bases at V and 7 bases at J, with 15 bases between the two ends. Germline loops: CDR1 MNHEY, CDR2 SVGAGI. CDR3 length: 15 residues. CDR3 sequence reads: CASSYSEWGLSGYTF. CDR3 nucleotide sequence: TGTGCCAGCAGTTACTCGGAGTGGGGGCTCAGTGGCTACACCTTC.